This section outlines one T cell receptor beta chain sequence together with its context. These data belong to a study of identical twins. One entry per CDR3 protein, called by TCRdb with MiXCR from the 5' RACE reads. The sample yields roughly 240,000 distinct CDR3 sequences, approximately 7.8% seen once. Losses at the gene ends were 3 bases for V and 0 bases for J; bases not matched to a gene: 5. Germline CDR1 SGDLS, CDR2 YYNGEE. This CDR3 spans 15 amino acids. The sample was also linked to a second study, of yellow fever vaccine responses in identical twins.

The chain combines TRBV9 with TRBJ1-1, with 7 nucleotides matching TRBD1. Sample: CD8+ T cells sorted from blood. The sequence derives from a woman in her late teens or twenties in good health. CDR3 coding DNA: TGTGCCAGCAGCGACGGGGACAGACTGAACACTGAAGCTTTCTTT. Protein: CASSDGDRLNTEAFF.